This T cell receptor beta chain stems from a study of T cells in Graves' hyperthyroidism and ophthalmopathy. The CDR3 regions of TCR beta were amplified from RNA transcripts. With the HTBI primer set, the TCR CDR3 went through a first round of RT-PCR. Using its own MiXCR run on the multiplex PCR reads, TCRdb lists one record per CDR3 protein. The sample gives 550,000 to 700,000 distinct CDR3 sequences, about 43% of which show up once; over 15% is in the top ten. The germline CDR1 and CDR2 sequences are SGHVS and FNYEAQ. V was trimmed by 5 bases and J by 6 bases, leaving 11 bases between them. The CDR3 runs to 13 residues.

The rearrangement joins TRBV7-6 to TRBJ1-3; the D gene is possibly TRBD1 (6 bases). Sequenced: peripheral blood or thyroid tissue (not recorded which). The TCR originated in an adult woman with Graves' disease, either hyperthyroidism or ophthalmopathy (not recorded which). The CDR3 DNA sequence: TGTGCCAGCAGCCAACAGGGCGCAAACACCATATATTTT. Its translation: CASSQQGANTIYF.